The T cell receptor beta chain described here comes from a study of blood T cells in healthy people across ages. The study, taken as a whole, reports: Any conclusive comparison of naive versus antigen-experienced cells was prevented by using unsorted PBMCs. It was held that diversity estimates obtained from one million T cells represented underestimates.

Total RNA amounts of at least 6 micrograms were extracted per sample. With a J-beta primer mix and a sample-barcoded 5' primer, a second PCR ran about 7 to 12 cycles. TCRdb re-derived calls from the 5' RACE reads in MiXCR, one entry per CDR3 protein. Of approximately 1.5 million distinct CDR3 sequences listed, about 42% are singletons. V was cut by 4 bases and J by 7 bases, with 11 bases left in between. This CDR3 contains 12 residues. Germline CDR1 and CDR2: SQVTM and ANQGSEA. With respect to this clonotype: Its antigen is as yet unknown.

This sequence originates from a woman between 18 and 29 years old in good health. The rearrangement links TRBV29-1 to TRBJ1-5; D perhaps matches TRBD1 (6 bases). The sample comprised blood. The DNA for the CDR3 is TGCAGCGTTGCAGTGAGGGGGCAGCCCCAGCATTTT. Amino acids: CSVAVRGQPQHF.